These 15 T cell receptor beta chains share one sample of origin, sequenced in a study of T cells in Graves' hyperthyroidism and ophthalmopathy. Template material for amplifying TCR beta CDR3 regions consisted of RNA transcripts. HTBI primers were employed in a first-round RT-PCR of the TCR CDR3. TCRdb recomputed calls from the multiplex PCR reads with MiXCR, one row per CDR3 protein. There are approximately 400,000 distinct CDR3 sequences in the sample; around 14% occur only once, and around a third lies in the top ten. The specimen sequenced was blood. Receptors originate from a woman in her 30s with Graves' hyperthyroidism.

Ten or more counts support this clonotype. The V gene is TRBV11-2, the J gene TRBJ2-5; no reliable D call. Germline values: CDR1 SGHAT, CDR2 FQNNGV. V was cut by 3 bases and J by 5 bases, with 7 bases left in between. The length of the CDR3 is 12 residues. The CDR3 reads CASSFGVETQYF. CDR3 nucleotides: TGTGCCAGCAGCTTTGGCGTGGAGACCCAGTACTTC. The full variable domain, completed using reference TRBV11-2 and TRBJ2-5, is EAGVAQSPRYKIIEKRQSVAFWCNPISGHATLYWYQQILGQGPKLLIQFQNNGVVDDSQLPKDRFSAERLKGVDSTLKIQPAKLEDSAVYLCASSFGVETQYFGPGTRLLVL.

This clonotype appeared many times. The chain joins TRBV2 to TRBJ2-7; TRBD1 agrees at 8 bases. Per the germline V gene, CDR1 is SNHLY and CDR2 is FYNNEI. This CDR3 is 14 amino acids long. V lost 7 bases to trimming and J lost 3 bases; unmatched junction nucleotides: 8. The CDR3 DNA is TGTGCCAGCAAGAGGGACAGGACCTACTACGAGCAGTACTTC. Its translation: CASKRDRTYYEQYF.

This clonotype was observed many times. This chain connects TRBV28 to TRBJ1-2; 12 bases map to TRBD1. Germline values: CDR1 MDHEN, CDR2 SYDVKM. The length of the CDR3 is 17 residues. The ends lost 4 bases at V and 4 bases at J; junction bases unmatched: 10. CDR3 in DNA: TGTGCCAGCAGTTCGCCCCGAGGGACAGGGGGCAGCTATGGCTACACCTTC. Encoded protein: CASSSPRGTGGSYGYTF.

The V gene is TRBV24-1, the J gene TRBJ2-3; a weak D match, TRBD1 (6 bases). The CDR3 has 14 amino acids. Deletions cut 6 bases from V and 2 bases from J, with 11 bases between. From germline, CDR1 is KGHDR and CDR2 SFDVKD. The CDR3 is CATSRGGNTDTQYF. CDR3 sequence (DNA): TGTGCCACCAGTAGAGGGGGAAACACAGATACGCAGTATTTT.

This clonotype appeared a few times. The V call is TRBV18, the J call TRBJ1-1; no reliable D call. The germline V gene encodes CDR1 KGHSH and CDR2 LQKENI. The CDR3 runs 12 residues. The V and J ends lost 0 bases and 7 bases respectively, with 6 bases between them. CDR3 sequence reads: CASSPPWGEAFF. CDR3 coding DNA: TGTGCCAGCTCACCACCCTGGGGTGAAGCTTTCTTT.

A few counts support this clonotype. The chain combines TRBV6-1 with TRBJ2-6, with D uncertain. Per germline, CDR1 MNHNS and CDR2 SASEGT. Trimming shortened V by 6 bases and J by 4 bases, and 16 bases separated the two germline ends. The CDR3 is 16 amino acids. As DNA, the CDR3 is TGTGCCAGCAGCCTGGACGGCGGCTGGGGGGCCAACGTCCTGACTTTC. It is translated as CASSLDGGWGANVLTF.

For this clonotype: Given a much more abundant clone one base away, this may be a read error. The chain combines TRBV12-3 or TRBV12-4 with TRBJ2-5; D not resolved. This CDR3 has 12 residues. Trimming left V 6 bases short and J 8 bases short, with 13 bases between. This CDR3 is CASRSQRITQYF. CDR3 bases: TGTGCCAGCAGGAGCCAGAGGATTACCCAGTACTTC.

This clonotype was seen many times. This chain joins TRBV7-9 and TRBJ1-6, with D possibly being TRBD1 (6 bases). Germline CDR1 is SEHNR and CDR2 is FQNEAQ (reference sequence). Trimming removed 1 base at V and 10 bases at J, with 14 bases between. This CDR3 region has 15 residues. The CDR3 region has the DNA TGTGCCAGCAGCTTAGTGGGGCCAGGGGTGTCACCCCTCCACTTT. Protein: CASSLVGPGVSPLHF. The full variable domain, in which reference TRBV7-9 and TRBJ1-6 provide the parts outside the CDR3, is DTGVSQNPRHKITKRGQNVTFRCDPISEHNRLYWYRQTLGQGPEFLTYFQNEAQLEKSRLLSDRFSAERPKGSFSTLEIQRTEQGDSAMYLCASSLVGPGVSPLHFGNGTRLTVT.

The chain combines TRBV19 with TRBJ2-3; TRBD2 might be the D (6 bases). V was trimmed by 8 bases and J by 5 bases, leaving 14 bases between them. Germline values: CDR1 LNHDA, CDR2 SQIVND (reference sequence). This CDR3 has 13 amino acids. CDR3 in amino acids: CASRPGSRDTQYF. CDR3 DNA: TGTGCCAGTCGACCCGGGAGTAGAGATACGCAGTATTTT.

The sample holds many counts of this clonotype. This chain uses TRBV7-2 with TRBJ1-1; no reliable D call. In germline, CDR1 is SGHTA, CDR2 FQGNSA. Deletions cut 3 bases from V and 10 bases from J, with 18 bases between. The length of the CDR3 is 14 residues. The CDR3 spells CASSLATTALTAFF. Written as DNA, the CDR3 is TGTGCCAGCAGCTTGGCTACGACGGCGCTAACAGCTTTCTTT.

The J gene is TRBJ2-2, the V gene TRBV6-4; tentative D call: TRBD1 (5 bases). The V gene's germline CDR1 is MRHNA and CDR2 SNTAGT. V was clipped by 6 bases and J by 0 bases, with 11 bases between them. This CDR3 contains 15 residues. In DNA, the CDR3 is TGTGCCAGCAGCCCGACAGCTACGAACACCGGGGAGCTGTTTTTT. Its translation is CASSPTATNTGELFF.

The chain is built from TRBV5-1 and TRBJ2-1; 8 bases fit TRBD1. This CDR3 is 15 amino acids long. The J segment lost 14 bases and the V segment lost 4 bases, leaving 17 bases of the junction unmatched. CDR1 and CDR2 (germline): SGHRS, YFSETQ. The CDR3 DNA follows: TGCGCCAGCAGCCTATCCCCCGGACAGGGACCGGGGGAGTTCTTC. Protein sequence: CASSLSPGQGPGEFF.

This clonotype was detected ten times or more. The chain employs TRBV6-1 and TRBJ2-2, with D hard to call. Trimming removed 5 bases from V and 1 base from J, with 8 bases in between. Per the germline V gene, CDR1 is MNHNS and CDR2 is SASEGT. The CDR3 runs to 14 residues. The CDR3 nucleotides read TGTGCCAGCAGTTTCGGGCAGAACACCGGGGAGCTGTTTTTT. It codes for CASSFGQNTGELFF.

This clonotype has a handful of counts. The gene calls are TRBV10-3 and TRBJ2-3; TRBD1 or TRBD2 may be the D gene (5 bases each). V was clipped by 8 bases and J by 0 bases, with 12 bases between them. From germline, CDR1 is ENHRY and CDR2 SYGVKD. CDR3 size: 14 residues. CDR3 amino acids: CAIRGGASTDTQYF. The CDR3 nucleotides are TGTGCCATCCGGGGCGGCGCGAGCACAGATACGCAGTATTTT.

In this sample, this clonotype turned up a few times. The chain is built from TRBV5-4 and TRBJ2-4; 9 bases match TRBD1. This CDR3 is built from 17 residues. The V gene end was trimmed by 4 bases and the J gene end by 1 base; junction bases not matched to a gene: 9. Germline V gene data show CDR1 as SGHNT and CDR2 as YYREEE (reference sequence). The CDR3 DNA follows: TGTGCCAGCAGCCTTGTAGGACAGGGGCTGGCCAAAAACATTCAGTACTTC. This encodes CASSLVGQGLAKNIQYF. Full variable domain (remainder filled in from reference TRBV5-4 and TRBJ2-4): ETGVTQSPTHLIKTRGQQVTLRCSSQSGHNTVSWYQQALGQGPQFIFQYYREEENGRGNFPPRFSGLQFPNYSSELNVNALELDDSALYLCASSLVGQGLAKNIQYFGAGTRLSVL.